The rows below give T cell receptor beta chains drawn from one sample of a study of identical twins. One entry per CDR3 protein, called by TCRdb with MiXCR from the 5' RACE reads. The sample carries around 650,000 distinct CDR3 sequences, under 8.5% recorded once. These same records also appear under a second study, on yellow fever vaccine responses in identical twins.

What was sequenced was PBMCs. These receptors originate from a woman between 18 and 30 years old in good health. Each CDR3 is given with its conserved first and last residue. A D gene is named only where the DNA matches it firmly. Only part of the rows carry a size: once, few, many, or a class if the clone is expanded.

clone size: few; J gene: TRBJ1-3; V gene: TRBV12-3/TRBV12-4; D gene: .; CDR3 DNA: TGTGCCAGCAGAGAAATGGGAAACACCATATATTTT; CDR3 protein: CASREMGNTIYF
clone size: few; J gene: TRBJ2-2; V gene: TRBV6-2/TRBV6-3; D gene: TRBD2; CDR3 DNA: TGTGCCAGCAGTTACTCCTTTACCATGGGACTAGCAGAGTCGAACACCGGGGAGCTGTTTTTT; CDR3 protein: CASSYSFTMGLAESNTGELFF
clone size: many; J gene: TRBJ1-3; V gene: TRBV20-1; D gene: .; CDR3 DNA: TGCAGTGCGGGCCGGGACTTCGGAAACACCATATATTTT; CDR3 protein: CSAGRDFGNTIYF
clone size: few; J gene: TRBJ1-2; V gene: TRBV2; D gene: TRBD1; CDR3 DNA: TGTGCCAGCAGCGGGACAGAGCCAAACTATGGCTACACCTTC; CDR3 protein: CASSGTEPNYGYTF
clone size: few; J gene: TRBJ2-4; V gene: TRBV29-1; D gene: .; CDR3 DNA: TGCAGCGTTGGCGGAAACATTCAGTACTTC; CDR3 protein: CSVGGNIQYF
clone size: few; J gene: TRBJ2-2; V gene: TRBV7-9; D gene: .; CDR3 DNA: TGTGCCAGCAGGGGCAGGGACCACTCCTCGAACACCGGGGAGCTGTTTTTT; CDR3 protein: CASRGRDHSSNTGELFF
clone size: .; J gene: TRBJ2-5; V gene: TRBV6-1; D gene: TRBD1; CDR3 DNA: TGTGCCAGCAGGCAACAGGGGTGGAGCGAGACCCAGTACTTC; CDR3 protein: CASRQQGWSETQYF
clone size: few; J gene: TRBJ2-3; V gene: TRBV7-2; D gene: TRBD2; CDR3 DNA: TGTGCCAGCAGCTTAGTTATGACTAGCGGAACTCCTATACGGGAGTATTTT; CDR3 protein: CASSLVMTSGTPIREYF
clone size: many; J gene: TRBJ2-1; V gene: TRBV5-1; D gene: .; CDR3 DNA: TGCGCCAGCAGCTTACGGACGGGCAATGAGCAGTTCTTC; CDR3 protein: CASSLRTGNEQFF
clone size: .; J gene: TRBJ2-3; V gene: TRBV6-5; D gene: .; CDR3 DNA: TGTGCCAGCAGTTACTCCCCAGGGACGGATACGCAGTATTTT; CDR3 protein: CASSYSPGTDTQYF
clone size: many; J gene: TRBJ2-6; V gene: TRBV2; D gene: TRBD1; CDR3 DNA: TGTGCCAGCAGCTTGGGACAGGGGGCTGGGGCCAACGTCCTGACTTTC; CDR3 protein: CASSLGQGAGANVLTF
clone size: few; J gene: TRBJ1-1; V gene: TRBV20-1; D gene: .; CDR3 DNA: TGCAGTGCTGCCCCCCAATTGAACACTGAAGCTTTCTTT; CDR3 protein: CSAAPQLNTEAFF
clone size: many; J gene: TRBJ2-1; V gene: TRBV29-1; D gene: TRBD1; CDR3 DNA: TGCAGCGTTGTGAGGGTCGGGGGACAGGGCTACAATGAGCAGTTCTTC; CDR3 protein: CSVVRVGGQGYNEQFF
clone size: .; J gene: TRBJ1-1; V gene: TRBV3-1; D gene: .; CDR3 DNA: TGTGCCAGCAGCCAAAACACCTTGAACACTGAAGCTTTCTTT; CDR3 protein: CASSQNTLNTEAFF
clone size: many; J gene: TRBJ2-1; V gene: TRBV12-3/TRBV12-4; D gene: .; CDR3 DNA: TGTGCCAGCAGTAAACGGGGGGCAGGGTTAGGTGAGCAGTTCTTC; CDR3 protein: CASSKRGAGLGEQFF
clone size: many; J gene: TRBJ2-7; V gene: TRBV13; D gene: TRBD2; CDR3 DNA: TGTGCCAGCAGCTACTGGACTAGCGGGAGTCGCGACGAGCAGTACTTC; CDR3 protein: CASSYWTSGSRDEQYF
clone size: many; J gene: TRBJ1-2; V gene: TRBV12-3/TRBV12-4; D gene: .; CDR3 DNA: TGTGCCAGCAGGAGAGGGGCGGACTATGGCTACACCTTC; CDR3 protein: CASRRGADYGYTF
clone size: few; J gene: TRBJ2-1; V gene: TRBV4-2; D gene: .; CDR3 DNA: TGTGCCAGCAGCGGGCGGGGCGTCGACTACAATGAGCAGTTCTTC; CDR3 protein: CASSGRGVDYNEQFF
clone size: few; J gene: TRBJ2-3; V gene: TRBV12-3/TRBV12-4; D gene: .; CDR3 DNA: TGTGCCAGCAGTCCCGACCGCGGAACGCAGTATTTT; CDR3 protein: CASSPDRGTQYF
clone size: many; J gene: TRBJ1-1; V gene: TRBV6-5; D gene: .; CDR3 DNA: TGTGCCAGCAGTTACGGTCCGGGAAACACTGAAGCTTTCTTT; CDR3 protein: CASSYGPGNTEAFF
clone size: many; J gene: TRBJ1-5; V gene: TRBV12-3/TRBV12-4; D gene: TRBD1; CDR3 DNA: TGTGCCAGCAGTTCCGACAGGGGAAAAAATCAGCCCCAGCATTTT; CDR3 protein: CASSSDRGKNQPQHF
clone size: few; J gene: TRBJ2-1; V gene: TRBV6-1; D gene: TRBD1; CDR3 DNA: TGTGCCAGCAGCCGACTGACAGGGGGCTCCTACAATGAGCAGTTCTTC; CDR3 protein: CASSRLTGGSYNEQFF
clone size: few; J gene: TRBJ1-6; V gene: TRBV27; D gene: .; CDR3 DNA: TGTGCCAGCACTGAGAGCTCCTATAATTCACCCCTCCACTTT; CDR3 protein: CASTESSYNSPLHF
clone size: many; J gene: TRBJ2-1; V gene: TRBV20-1; D gene: .; CDR3 DNA: TGCAGTGCTAGAGACCGGTTTGCGTACAATGAGCAGTTCTTC; CDR3 protein: CSARDRFAYNEQFF
clone size: many; J gene: TRBJ1-4; V gene: TRBV20-1; D gene: .; CDR3 DNA: TGCAGTGCTAGAGCCCGATCGGCCCTTCCGCCAACTAATGAAAAACTGTTTTTT; CDR3 protein: CSARARSALPPTNEKLFF
clone size: many; J gene: TRBJ2-1; V gene: TRBV4-1; D gene: TRBD2; CDR3 DNA: TGCGCCAGCAGCTTAACCCCCAGCGGGGGGGCCTCCTACAATGAGCAGTTCTTC; CDR3 protein: CASSLTPSGGASYNEQFF
clone size: few; J gene: TRBJ2-7; V gene: TRBV20-1; D gene: TRBD2; CDR3 DNA: TGCAGTGCTAGAGCGACAGGGATGGGTACTAGCGGGACCTGGGGAGGAAAACGCATCCACGAGCAGTACTTC; CDR3 protein: CSARATGMGTSGTWGGKRIHEQYF
clone size: many; J gene: TRBJ1-2; V gene: TRBV12-3/TRBV12-4; D gene: .; CDR3 DNA: TGTGCCAGCAGAGAGGGCTATGGCTACACCTTC; CDR3 protein: CASREGYGYTF
clone size: few; J gene: TRBJ1-1; V gene: TRBV6-1; D gene: .; CDR3 DNA: TGTGCCAGCAGCCCCGCAGGCGGGTTGAACACTGAAGCTTTCTTT; CDR3 protein: CASSPAGGLNTEAFF
clone size: many; J gene: TRBJ2-1; V gene: TRBV5-1; D gene: TRBD2; CDR3 DNA: TGCGCCAGCAGCTTGCAAAGCGGGAGGGACAATGAGCAGTTCTTC; CDR3 protein: CASSLQSGRDNEQFF
clone size: many; J gene: TRBJ1-2; V gene: TRBV12-3/TRBV12-4; D gene: .; CDR3 DNA: TGTGCCAGCAGTTTCGGGGATGGCGGCTACACCTTC; CDR3 protein: CASSFGDGGYTF
clone size: many; J gene: TRBJ2-7; V gene: TRBV12-3/TRBV12-4; D gene: .; CDR3 DNA: TGTGCCAGCAGTCCTGCTCCGGGTTCCTTAACCGAGCAGTACTTC; CDR3 protein: CASSPAPGSLTEQYF
clone size: few; J gene: TRBJ2-2; V gene: TRBV20-1; D gene: TRBD2; CDR3 DNA: TGCAGTGCTAGTAGCGGGAGTGGCACCGGGGAGCTGTTTTTT; CDR3 protein: CSASSGSGTGELFF
clone size: few; J gene: TRBJ1-5; V gene: TRBV12-3/TRBV12-4; D gene: .; CDR3 DNA: TGTGCCAGCAGCGGGTTCGGGCAGCCCCAGCATTTT; CDR3 protein: CASSGFGQPQHF
clone size: many; J gene: TRBJ2-4; V gene: TRBV6-1; D gene: .; CDR3 DNA: TGTGCCAGCAGTGAAGCAGAAATAAACATTCAGTACTTC; CDR3 protein: CASSEAEINIQYF
clone size: few; J gene: TRBJ1-1; V gene: TRBV10-3; D gene: .; CDR3 DNA: TGTGCCATCAGTGATTCAGAGAGGGGCACTGAAGCTTTCTTT; CDR3 protein: CAISDSERGTEAFF
clone size: .; J gene: TRBJ1-2; V gene: TRBV18; D gene: .; CDR3 DNA: TGTGCCAGCTCACCAGAAGGAGATTTCTATGGCTACACCTTC; CDR3 protein: CASSPEGDFYGYTF
clone size: .; J gene: TRBJ2-7; V gene: TRBV19; D gene: .; CDR3 DNA: TGTGCCAGTAGTAGTCAGGTTGCCTACGAGCAGTACTTC; CDR3 protein: CASSSQVAYEQYF
clone size: many; J gene: TRBJ2-1; V gene: TRBV5-1; D gene: TRBD2; CDR3 DNA: TGCGCCAGCAGCTTGAAAGCTAGCGGGAGATACAATGAGCAGTTCTTC; CDR3 protein: CASSLKASGRYNEQFF
clone size: many; J gene: TRBJ1-5; V gene: TRBV28; D gene: TRBD1; CDR3 DNA: TGTGCCAGCAGCCCCTCGGACAGGGGTTATCAGCCCCAGCATTTT; CDR3 protein: CASSPSDRGYQPQHF
clone size: few; J gene: TRBJ2-5; V gene: TRBV5-1; D gene: .; CDR3 DNA: TGCGCCAGCAGCCCCCTGTTGGTGGAAGAGACCCAGTACTTC; CDR3 protein: CASSPLLVEETQYF
clone size: .; J gene: TRBJ2-3; V gene: TRBV5-1; D gene: .; CDR3 DNA: TGCGCCAGCAGCTTGCTGGGGGCTCGCACAGATACGCAGTATTTT; CDR3 protein: CASSLLGARTDTQYF
clone size: many; J gene: TRBJ2-5; V gene: TRBV6-6; D gene: .; CDR3 DNA: TGTGCCAGCAGTTACGGGTATGAGACCCAGTACTTC; CDR3 protein: CASSYGYETQYF
clone size: .; J gene: TRBJ2-5; V gene: TRBV3-1; D gene: .; CDR3 DNA: TGTGCCAGCAGCCTTATGGCCCTAGCGAATCAAGAGACCCAGTACTTC; CDR3 protein: CASSLMALANQETQYF
clone size: many; J gene: TRBJ2-5; V gene: TRBV5-1; D gene: TRBD2; CDR3 DNA: TGCGCCAGCAGCCTCTCAATAGCGGGGGAGACCCAGTACTTC; CDR3 protein: CASSLSIAGETQYF
clone size: few; J gene: TRBJ2-6; V gene: TRBV20-1; D gene: TRBD1; CDR3 DNA: TGCAGTGCTAGAGGACAGGGGATGATTGGGGCCAACGTCCTGACTTTC; CDR3 protein: CSARGQGMIGANVLTF
clone size: few; J gene: TRBJ1-6; V gene: TRBV6-1; D gene: .; CDR3 DNA: TGTGCCAGCAAGGAGGGACCCGGTGGGGTAGGGGTATTGAGTTCACCCCTCCACTTT; CDR3 protein: CASKEGPGGVGVLSSPLHF
clone size: .; J gene: TRBJ2-1; V gene: TRBV19; D gene: TRBD2; CDR3 DNA: TGTGCCAGTAGTACCTCTAGCGGGAGGAGTAATGAGCAGTTCTTC; CDR3 protein: CASSTSSGRSNEQFF
clone size: .; J gene: TRBJ1-4; V gene: TRBV20-1; D gene: .; CDR3 DNA: TGCAGTGCTAGTTCAGGGAATGAAAAACTGTTTTTT; CDR3 protein: CSASSGNEKLFF
clone size: many; J gene: TRBJ1-5; V gene: TRBV20-1; D gene: TRBD1; CDR3 DNA: TGCAGTGCTGGACAGGGGAATCAGCCCCAGCATTTT; CDR3 protein: CSAGQGNQPQHF
clone size: many; J gene: TRBJ2-1; V gene: TRBV15; D gene: .; CDR3 DNA: TGTGCCACCAAATATAGTGGCGTAGGCTACAATGAGCAGTTCTTC; CDR3 protein: CATKYSGVGYNEQFF
clone size: few; J gene: TRBJ1-2; V gene: TRBV7-2; D gene: .; CDR3 DNA: TGTGCCAGCAGCTCCGATTGGCTCTATGGCTACACCTTC; CDR3 protein: CASSSDWLYGYTF
clone size: few; J gene: TRBJ1-2; V gene: TRBV10-3; D gene: .; CDR3 DNA: TGTGCCATCAGTGAGGGGGGCGACAGCTCCCGAAGTGGCTACACCTTC; CDR3 protein: CAISEGGDSSRSGYTF
clone size: few; J gene: TRBJ2-1; V gene: TRBV13; D gene: TRBD1; CDR3 DNA: TGTGCCAGCAGCCCGGACAGGGGGCGATGGGGGACTGATGAGCAGTTCTTC; CDR3 protein: CASSPDRGRWGTDEQFF
clone size: .; J gene: TRBJ2-7; V gene: TRBV7-8; D gene: .; CDR3 DNA: TGTGCCAGCAGCGCCCGCAACAACCAGCAGTACTTC; CDR3 protein: CASSARNNQQYF